This entry describes one T cell receptor beta chain. V was clipped by 0 bases and J by 0 bases, with 6 bases between them. This CDR3 has 15 residues. The V gene's germline CDR1 is SGHRS and CDR2 YFSETQ. TCRdb independently ran MiXCR on the 5' RACE reads; one entry per CDR3 protein. This sample has roughly 280,000 distinct CDR3 sequences, with 8.2% found just once. The data were obtained in a study of T-cell memory formation after mild COVID-19. The clonotype originates from a man aged 18 to 29 who had mild COVID-19 (a few samples of this study predate the infection). Cell type and time point are not known. This chain connects TRBV5-1 to TRBJ2-2; D is unresolved. Material: PBMCs or a T cell subset sorted from them (not recorded which). The CDR3 nucleotides are TGCGCCAGCAGCTTGGAGGTCGCGAACACCGGGGAGCTGTTTTTT. As protein: CASSLEVANTGELFF. The whole variable domain, filled in from reference TRBV5-1 and TRBJ2-2, reads KAGVTQTPRYLIKTRGQQVTLSCSPISGHRSVSWYQQTPGQGLQFLFEYFSETQRNKGNFPGRFSGRQFSNSRSEMNVSTLELGDSALYLCASSLEVANTGELFFGEGSRLTVL.